This entry describes one TCR beta chain. Its target is not known. This sample is part of a study of beta chain features in type 1 diabetes. Overall study findings and caveats: Cells with high TCR expression could be over-represented when cDNA is sequenced.

As every portion of the isolated RNA was reverse transcribed, the sequencing read expressed TCRB transcripts. Clones were sequenced by immunoSEQ multiplex PCR, and TCRdb holds only the in-frame ones, with some missing. Seen here are 200,000 to 300,000 clones, around 68% observed once, and the top ten hold around 0.057%. All sorted populations exceeded 95% purity. The sequence came from a man between 25 and 39 years old in good health. The specimen was naive CD4+ T cells from blood.

The CDR3 DNA sequence: TGTGCCAGCAGCTCTCTGGACAGGAGTCAAGAGACCCAGTACTTC. It translates to CASSSLDRSQETQYF. This rearrangement joins TRBV9 to TRBJ2-5; the match to TRBD1 covers 7 bases. In germline, CDR1 is SGDLS, CDR2 YYNGEE. Unmatched junction bases numbered 8, after V lost 4 bases and J lost 2 bases. This CDR3 has 15 residues.